This TCR beta chain was observed in a study of CD8+ T cells in alopecia areata. As for the study in general: Treated patients swallowed 5 to 10 mg of oral tofacitinib twice daily.

The authors sorted CD4+ and CD8+ T cells from PBMCs. Following RNA extraction, reverse transcription yielded cDNA that acted as the sequencing template. The table came from immunoSEQ multiplex PCR; TCRdb's copy has only in-frame clones and leaves some out. The repertoire consists of more than 95,000 clones, with 35% to 45% occurring once and the leading ten covering 1% to 1.5%. The sample comprised CD4+ T cells sorted from blood. The receptor's source is a human donor with alopecia areata.

The CDR3 bases are TGTGCCCGGTCTGGGGCAGGACAAGAGACCCAGTACTTC. It is translated as CARSGAGQETQYF. The V call is TRBV30, the J call TRBJ2-5; weak D call: TRBD1 (5 bases). The CDR3 totals 13 residues. The germline gives CDR1 GTSNPN, CDR2 SVGIG (reference sequence). Trimming left V 8 bases short and J 2 bases short, with 15 bases between.